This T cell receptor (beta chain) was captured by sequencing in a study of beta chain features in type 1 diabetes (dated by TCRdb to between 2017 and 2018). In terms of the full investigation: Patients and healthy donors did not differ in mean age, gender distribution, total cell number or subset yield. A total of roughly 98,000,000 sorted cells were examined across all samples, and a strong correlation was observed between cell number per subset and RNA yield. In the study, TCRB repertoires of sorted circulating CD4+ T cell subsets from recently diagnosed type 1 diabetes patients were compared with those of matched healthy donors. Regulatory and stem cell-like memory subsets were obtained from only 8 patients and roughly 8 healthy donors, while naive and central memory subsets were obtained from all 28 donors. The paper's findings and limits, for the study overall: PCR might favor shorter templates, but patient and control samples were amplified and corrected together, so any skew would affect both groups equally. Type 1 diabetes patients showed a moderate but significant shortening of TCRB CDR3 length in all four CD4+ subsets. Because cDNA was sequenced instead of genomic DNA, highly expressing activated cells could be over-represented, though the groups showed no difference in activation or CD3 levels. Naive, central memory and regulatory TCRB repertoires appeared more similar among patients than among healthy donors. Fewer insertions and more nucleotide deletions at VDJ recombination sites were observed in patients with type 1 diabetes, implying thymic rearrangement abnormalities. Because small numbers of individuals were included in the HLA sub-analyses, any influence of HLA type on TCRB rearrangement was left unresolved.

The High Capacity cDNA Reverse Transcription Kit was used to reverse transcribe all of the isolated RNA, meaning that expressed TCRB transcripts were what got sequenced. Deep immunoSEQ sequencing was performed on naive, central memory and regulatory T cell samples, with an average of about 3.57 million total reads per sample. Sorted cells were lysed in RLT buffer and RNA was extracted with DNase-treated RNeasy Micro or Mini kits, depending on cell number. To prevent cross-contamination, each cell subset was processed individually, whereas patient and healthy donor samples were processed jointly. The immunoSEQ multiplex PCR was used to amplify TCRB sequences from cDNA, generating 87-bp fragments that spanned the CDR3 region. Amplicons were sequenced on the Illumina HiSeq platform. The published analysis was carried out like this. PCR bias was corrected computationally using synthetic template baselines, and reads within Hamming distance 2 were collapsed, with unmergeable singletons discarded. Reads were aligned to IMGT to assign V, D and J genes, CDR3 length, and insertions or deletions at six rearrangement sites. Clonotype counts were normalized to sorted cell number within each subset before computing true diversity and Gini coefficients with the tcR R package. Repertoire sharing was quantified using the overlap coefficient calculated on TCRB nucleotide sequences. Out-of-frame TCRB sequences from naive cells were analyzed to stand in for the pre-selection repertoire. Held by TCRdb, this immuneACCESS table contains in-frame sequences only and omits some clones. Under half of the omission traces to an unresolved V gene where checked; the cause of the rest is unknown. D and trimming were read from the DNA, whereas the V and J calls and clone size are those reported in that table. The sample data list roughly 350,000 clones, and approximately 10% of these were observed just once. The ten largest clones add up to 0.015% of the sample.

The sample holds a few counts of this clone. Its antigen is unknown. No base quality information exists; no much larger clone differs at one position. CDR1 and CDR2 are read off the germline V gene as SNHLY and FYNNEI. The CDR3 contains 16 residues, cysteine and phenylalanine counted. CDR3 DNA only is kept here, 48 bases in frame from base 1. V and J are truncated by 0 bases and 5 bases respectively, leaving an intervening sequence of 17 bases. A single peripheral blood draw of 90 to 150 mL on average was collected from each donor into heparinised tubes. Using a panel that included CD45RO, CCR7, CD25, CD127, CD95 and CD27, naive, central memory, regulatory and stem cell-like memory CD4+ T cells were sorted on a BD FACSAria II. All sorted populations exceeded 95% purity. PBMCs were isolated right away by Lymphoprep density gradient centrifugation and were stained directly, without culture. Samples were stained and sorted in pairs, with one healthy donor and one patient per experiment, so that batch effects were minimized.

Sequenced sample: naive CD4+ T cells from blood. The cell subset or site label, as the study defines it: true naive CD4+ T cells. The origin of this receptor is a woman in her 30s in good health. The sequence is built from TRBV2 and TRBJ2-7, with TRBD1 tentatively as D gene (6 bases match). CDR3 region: CASSEALWRRGNEQYF. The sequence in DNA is TGTGCCAGCAGTGAAGCGCTTTGGCGCAGGGGCAACGAGCAGTACTTC.